The present TCR beta chain was sequenced within a study of blood T cell repertoires in COVID-19. About the research overall: The samples span acute and convalescent COVID-19 from the United States, Italy and Spain.

V lost 3 bases to trimming and J lost 4 bases, with 18 bases between them. The CDR3 runs to 16 residues. CDR1 is MDHEN, CDR2 SYDVKM, per germline. The repertoire was sequenced with immunoSEQ multiplex PCR; TCRdb's copy has only in-frame clones and lacks some. The sample includes 150,000 to 160,000 clones, approximately 90% of them seen just once. Sequencing input: peripheral blood. The clonotype was recovered from a woman in her seventies with acute or convalescent COVID-19. The genes are TRBV28 and TRBJ1-2; D possibly corresponds to TRBD1 (5 bases). For the CDR3, the DNA is TGTGCCAGCAGTTTCCCGAGTGGAGGGGCAGGCTATGGCTACACCTTC. Its translation is CASSFPSGGAGYGYTF.